The 10 T cell receptor beta chains reported below all come from one sample, sequenced in a study of OX40 agonist ivuxolimab in advanced cancers. Produced via immunoSEQ multiplex PCR; TCRdb's table is partial and in-frame only. The table records tens of thousands of clones, about four fifths of them present only once. Material: CD4+ or CD8+ T cells sorted from blood, obtained in a trial of the OX40 agonist ivuxolimab. Receptor source: an adult with an advanced solid tumor such as melanoma, head and neck, liver or kidney cancer.

The rearrangement uses TRBV9 and TRBJ2-5; D is uncertain. V lost 0 bases, J lost 2 bases, and 8 bases lay in between. The CDR3 extends over 14 amino acids. CDR1 and CDR2 (germline): SGDLS, YYNGEE. Here the CDR3 reads CASSVVGRQETQYF. The CDR3 DNA is TGTGCCAGCAGCGTAGTCGGACGGCAAGAGACCCAGTACTTC.

The chain uses TRBV9 and TRBJ2-3, with 7 bases matching TRBD1. This CDR3 is 14 amino acids long. V shed 4 bases and J 4 bases; nucleotides not matched to a gene: 6. The germline V gene encodes CDR1 SGDLS and CDR2 YYNGEE. The CDR3 protein is CASSTRQGPDTQYF. The CDR3 DNA reads TGTGCCAGCAGCACCCGACAGGGACCAGATACGCAGTATTTT.

The chain employs TRBV7-2 and TRBJ2-2, with 9 bases matching TRBD1. There are 14 residues in the CDR3. Germline CDR1 is SGHTA and CDR2 is FQGNSA. J lost 4 bases, V lost 6 bases, and 3 bases had no gene match. The chain's CDR3 is CASRGTGTTGELFF. The CDR3 region has the DNA TGTGCCAGCAGGGGGACAGGGACCACCGGGGAGCTGTTTTTT.

The sample holds a few counts of this clone. V gene TRBV19 combines with J gene TRBJ1-1; TRBD1 aligns across 10 bases. The CDR3 has 15 residues. The germline CDR1 and CDR2 sequences are LNHDA and SQIVND (reference sequence). Trimming removed 7 bases from V and 4 bases from J; junction bases left unmatched: 9. The CDR3 sequence: CASITAWTGGTEAFF. CDR3 coding DNA: TGTGCCAGTATTACCGCCTGGACAGGGGGCACTGAAGCTTTCTTT.

The J gene is TRBJ1-5, the V gene TRBV5-6; D gene unclear. This CDR3 comprises 17 residues. The germline V gene has CDR1 SGHDT and CDR2 YYEEEE. V lost 1 base and J 1 base, leaving 15 bases between the germline ends. DNA for the CDR3: TGTGCCAGCAGCTTGTGGTCAGTCCTTAAGAGCAATCAGCCCCAGCATTTT. It translates to CASSLWSVLKSNQPQHF. Based on the CDR3 plus reference TRBV5-6 and TRBJ1-5, the full variable domain is DAGVTQSPTHLIKTRGQQVTLRCSPKSGHDTVSWYQQALGQGPQFIFQYYEEEERQRGNFPDRFSGHQFPNYSSELNVNALLLGDSALYLCASSLWSVLKSNQPQHFGDGTRLSIL.

This clone was detected once. This chain connects TRBV10-2 to TRBJ2-7; D gene ambiguous. The germline V gene encodes CDR1 WSHSY and CDR2 SAAADI. Between the trimmed V and J ends, which lost 0 bases and 5 bases, there was a span of 11 bases. This CDR3 is built from 14 residues. CDR3 region: CASSESRSYHEQYV. CDR3 DNA sequence: TGCGCCAGCAGTGAGTCAAGGAGCTACCACGAGCAGTACGTC.

V and J are TRBV7-9 and TRBJ1-2; D not certain. The CDR3 covers 15 residues. The V gene lost 1 base and the J gene lost 4 bases, with 13 bases spanning the gap. The germline V gene has CDR1 SEHNR and CDR2 FQNEAQ (reference sequence). The CDR3 sequence: CASSLEASLFYGYTF. The CDR3 nucleotides are TGTGCCAGCAGCTTAGAGGCCTCTCTGTTCTATGGCTACACCTTC.

V and J are TRBV5-1 and TRBJ2-2, with 12 bases identical to TRBD1. The CDR3 sequence is 17 residues long. Per the germline V gene, CDR1 is SGHRS and CDR2 is YFSETQ. V gave up 3 bases and J gave up 1 base; unmatched junction bases: 4. The CDR3 coding sequence is TGCGCCAGCAGCTCCGGGACAGGGGGCGTGAACACCGGGGAGCTGTTTTTT. This gives the protein CASSSGTGGVNTGELFF.

This rearrangement joins TRBV4-2 to TRBJ1-2; D possibly corresponds to TRBD1 (5 bases). CDR3 size: 14 residues. Germline-derived CDR1 and CDR2 are LGHNA and YNFKEQ. Trimming removed 0 bases from V and 8 bases from J, with 13 bases in between. The CDR3, as DNA: TGTGCCAGCAGCCAAGATGTAGGGGAGCGCGGCTACACCTTC. Translation: CASSQDVGERGYTF.

The chain is built from TRBV27 and TRBJ2-1; D remains unclear. Germline lookup yields CDR1 MNHEY and CDR2 SMNVEV (reference sequence). Deletions cut 2 bases from V and 0 bases from J, with 8 bases between. The CDR3 length is 15 residues. CDR3 in amino acids: CASSLIESSYNEQFF. CDR3 DNA sequence: TGTGCCAGCAGTTTAATAGAAAGCTCCTACAATGAGCAGTTCTTC.